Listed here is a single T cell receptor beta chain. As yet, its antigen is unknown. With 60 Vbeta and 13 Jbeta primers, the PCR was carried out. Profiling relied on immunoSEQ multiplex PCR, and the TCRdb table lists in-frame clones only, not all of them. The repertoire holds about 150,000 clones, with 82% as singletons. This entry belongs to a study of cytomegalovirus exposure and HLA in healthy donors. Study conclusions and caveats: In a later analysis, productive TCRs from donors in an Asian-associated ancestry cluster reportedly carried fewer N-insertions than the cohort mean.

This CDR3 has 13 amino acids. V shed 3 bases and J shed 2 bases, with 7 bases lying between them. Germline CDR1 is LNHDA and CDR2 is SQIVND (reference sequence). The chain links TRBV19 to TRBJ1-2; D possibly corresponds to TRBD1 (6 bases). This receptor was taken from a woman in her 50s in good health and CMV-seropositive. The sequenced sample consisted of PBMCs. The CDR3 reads CASSIDRNYGYTF. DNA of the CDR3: TGTGCCAGTAGTATCGACAGGAACTATGGCTACACCTTC.